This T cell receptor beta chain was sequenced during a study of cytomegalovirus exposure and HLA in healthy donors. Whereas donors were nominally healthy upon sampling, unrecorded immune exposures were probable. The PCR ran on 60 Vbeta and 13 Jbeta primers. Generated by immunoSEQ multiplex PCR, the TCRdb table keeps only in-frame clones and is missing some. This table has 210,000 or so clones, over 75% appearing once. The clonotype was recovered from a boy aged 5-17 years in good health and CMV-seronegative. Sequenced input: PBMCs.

The CDR3, as DNA: TGTGCCAGCTCACCAAGGCAGGCGGGAGACGATACGCAGTATTTT. Its translation is CASSPRQAGDDTQYF. This chain joins TRBV18 and TRBJ2-3; 7 nucleotides match TRBD2. CDR1 is KGHSH, CDR2 LQKENI, per germline. There are 15 residues in the CDR3. With V trimmed by 2 bases and J by 6 bases, 8 bases remained unmatched.